The following is a T cell receptor (beta chain) sequence with its context. What this receptor recognizes is not known. There are no base qualities to consult, and no much larger clone falls within one base. PBMCs were isolated by Ficoll-Paque density gradient centrifugation. The instrument was an Illumina NovaSeq 6000. Using 5'RACE with constant-segment primers, TCRalpha and TCRbeta cDNA libraries were constructed, with sample barcodes and unique molecular identifiers added in the process. Trizol reagent was used to extract RNA from every sample. Library amplification was performed in two PCR steps, and a second sample barcode and Illumina TruSeq adapters were introduced in the second step. Sequencing of the libraries was done on an Illumina NovaSeq, producing 2 x 150 bp paired-end reads. The authors processed their data as follows. Demultiplexing of reads and collapsing into UMI-guided consensus sequences were performed with migec v1.2.7. With mixcr v2.1.11, UMI consensuses were aligned to TRA and TRB V and J templates and assembled into clonotypes. A clonotype was counted as expanded or contracted only if both edgeR and NoisET called the change significant, with noise models trained on biological replicates. edgeR calls used a false discovery rate-adjusted p below 0.01 and a log2 fold-change threshold of 1. PCA with hierarchical clustering of max-normalized trajectories of the 1000 most abundant clonotypes was used as exploratory dynamics analysis. Separately sequenced CD4+ and CD8+ repertoires were used to assign a CD4 or CD8 phenotype to each responding clone. Through fastp at Q25 and MiXCR, TCRdb rebuilt clones from the public reads, retaining in-frame beta chains. Each CDR3 protein appears once, grouped with its most common genes and DNA. The V and J calls, along with clone size, are taken from TCRdb and not from the paper's own processing. The sample yields hundreds of thousands of distinct CDR3 sequences; less than 25% were counted once. The top ten clones comprise around 20% of the sample.

The record originates from a study of T-cell memory formation after mild COVID-19 (dated by TCRdb to the early 2020s). As for the study more broadly: Most TCR sequence clusters were specific to one of the two donors. T-cell clones expanding and contracting after mild COVID-19 in two donors were tracked by longitudinal TCRalpha and TCRbeta repertoire sequencing. The cohort comprised two young, previously healthy adult volunteers, one female and one male.

The research as a whole found: Only two mild cases were covered in the study, and larger cohorts including severe cases with pre-infection samples were considered necessary. Some responding clones were found in pre-infection memory, which suggests that pre-existing cross-reactive memory T cells took part in the SARS-CoV-2 response. Contracting CD4+ clones were located mainly in the CM and EM memory subsets, whereas CD8+ clones were found to be enriched in EMRA. Whether the second-wave clones peaking on day 37 were SARS-CoV-2 specific was not confirmed. From day 15 to 85, contracting clones showed balanced CD4/CD8 phenotypes, whereas a second wave of clones that expanded from day 15 to 37 leaned towards CD4+.

Sequenced input: PBMCs or a T cell subset sorted from them (not recorded which). The clonotype was recovered from a man between 18 and 35 years old who had mild COVID-19 (a few samples of this study predate the infection). The sample titles of this study are shuffled in the database, so cell type and time point are left out; the donor was told from shared clones.

The DNA sequence is given as TGCGCCAGCAGCTTGGGGGAAGGGGTAGATACGCAGTATTTT. This gives the protein CASSLGEGVDTQYF. This chain is built from TRBV5-1 and TRBJ2-3, with a weak D call of TRBD1 (5 bases match). The germline V gene encodes CDR1 SGHRS and CDR2 YFSETQ. Including the terminal cysteine and phenylalanine, the CDR3 comprises 14 residues. Here the CDR3 DNA is all that survives: 42 bases in frame from base 1. V is reduced by 0 bases and J by 5 bases, leaving a spacing of 10 bases between them.